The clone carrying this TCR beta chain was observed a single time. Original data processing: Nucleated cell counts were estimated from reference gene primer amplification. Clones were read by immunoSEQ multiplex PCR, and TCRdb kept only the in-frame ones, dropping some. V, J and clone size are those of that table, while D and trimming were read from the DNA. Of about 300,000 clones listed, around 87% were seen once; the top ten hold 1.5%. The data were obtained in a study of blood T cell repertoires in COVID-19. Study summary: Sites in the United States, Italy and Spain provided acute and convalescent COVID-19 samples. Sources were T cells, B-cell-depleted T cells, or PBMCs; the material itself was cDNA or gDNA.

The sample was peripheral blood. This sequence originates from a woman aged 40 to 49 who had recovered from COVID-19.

CDR3 sequence (DNA): TGCAGTGCTAGTCCGACTAGCGGGGGCTACGAGCAGTACTTC. Residues: CSASPTSGGYEQYF. The chain carries TRBV20-1 and TRBJ2-7; 12 nucleotides align to TRBD2. The germline V gene encodes CDR1 DFQATT and CDR2 SNEGSKA (reference sequence). CDR3 length equals 14 residues. V was pared by 3 bases and J by 3 bases, with 3 bases of the junction left unmatched.